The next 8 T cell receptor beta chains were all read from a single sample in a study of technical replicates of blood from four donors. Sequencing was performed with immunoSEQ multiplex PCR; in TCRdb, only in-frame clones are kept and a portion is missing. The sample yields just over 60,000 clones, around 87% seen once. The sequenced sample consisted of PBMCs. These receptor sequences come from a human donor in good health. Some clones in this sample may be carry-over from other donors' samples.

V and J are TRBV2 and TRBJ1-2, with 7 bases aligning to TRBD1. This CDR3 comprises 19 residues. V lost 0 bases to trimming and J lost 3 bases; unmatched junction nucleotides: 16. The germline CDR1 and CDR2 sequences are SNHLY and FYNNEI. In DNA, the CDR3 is TGTGCCAGCAGTGAAGCGCTTGGGAGACAGGGATCAGGGGACTATGGCTACACCTTC. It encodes CASSEALGRQGSGDYGYTF.

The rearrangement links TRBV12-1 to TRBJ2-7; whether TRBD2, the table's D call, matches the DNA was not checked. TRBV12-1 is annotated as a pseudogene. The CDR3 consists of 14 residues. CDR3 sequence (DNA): TGTGCCAGCAGCCTGCGGGAGGACCCCTACGAGCAGTACTTC. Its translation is CASSLREDPYEQYF.

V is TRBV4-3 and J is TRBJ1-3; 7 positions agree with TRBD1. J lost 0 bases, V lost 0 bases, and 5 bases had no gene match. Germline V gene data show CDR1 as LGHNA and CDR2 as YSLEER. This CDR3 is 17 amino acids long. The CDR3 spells CASSQEQAGGSGNTIYF. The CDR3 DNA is TGCGCCAGCAGCCAAGAGCAAGCAGGGGGCTCTGGAAACACCATATATTTT.

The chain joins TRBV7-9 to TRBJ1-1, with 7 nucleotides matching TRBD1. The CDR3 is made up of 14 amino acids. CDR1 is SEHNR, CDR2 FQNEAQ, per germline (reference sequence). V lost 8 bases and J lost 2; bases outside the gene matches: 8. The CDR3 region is CASRQGGVNTEAFF. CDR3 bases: TGTGCCAGCCGCCAGGGGGGAGTTAACACTGAAGCTTTCTTT.

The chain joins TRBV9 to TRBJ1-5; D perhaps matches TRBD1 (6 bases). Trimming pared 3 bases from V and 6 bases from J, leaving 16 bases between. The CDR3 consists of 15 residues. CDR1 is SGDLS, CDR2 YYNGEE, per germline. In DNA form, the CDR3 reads TGTGCCAGCAGCGAAACAGGGAATCTGGGTCAGCCCCAGCATTTT. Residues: CASSETGNLGQPQHF.

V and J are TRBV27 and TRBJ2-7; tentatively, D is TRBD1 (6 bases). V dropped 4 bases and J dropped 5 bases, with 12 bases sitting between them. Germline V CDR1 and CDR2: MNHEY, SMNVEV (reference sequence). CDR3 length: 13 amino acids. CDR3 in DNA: TGTGCCAGCAGTTCCAACCAGGGGCACGAGCAGTACTTC. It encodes CASSSNQGHEQYF.

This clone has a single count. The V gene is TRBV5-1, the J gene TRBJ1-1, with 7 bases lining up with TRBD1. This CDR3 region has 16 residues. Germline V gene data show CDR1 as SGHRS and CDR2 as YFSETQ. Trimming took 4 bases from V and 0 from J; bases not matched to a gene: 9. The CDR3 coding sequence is TGCGCCAGCAGCGCCCGGACAGGAGCCATGAACACTGAAGCTTTCTTT. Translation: CASSARTGAMNTEAFF.

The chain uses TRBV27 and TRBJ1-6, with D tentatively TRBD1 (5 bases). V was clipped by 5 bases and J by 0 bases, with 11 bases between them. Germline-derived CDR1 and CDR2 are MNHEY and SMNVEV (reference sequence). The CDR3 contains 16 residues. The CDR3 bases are TGTGCCAGCAGTCCTAGGGGAAACTCCTATAATTCACCCCTCCACTTT. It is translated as CASSPRGNSYNSPLHF.